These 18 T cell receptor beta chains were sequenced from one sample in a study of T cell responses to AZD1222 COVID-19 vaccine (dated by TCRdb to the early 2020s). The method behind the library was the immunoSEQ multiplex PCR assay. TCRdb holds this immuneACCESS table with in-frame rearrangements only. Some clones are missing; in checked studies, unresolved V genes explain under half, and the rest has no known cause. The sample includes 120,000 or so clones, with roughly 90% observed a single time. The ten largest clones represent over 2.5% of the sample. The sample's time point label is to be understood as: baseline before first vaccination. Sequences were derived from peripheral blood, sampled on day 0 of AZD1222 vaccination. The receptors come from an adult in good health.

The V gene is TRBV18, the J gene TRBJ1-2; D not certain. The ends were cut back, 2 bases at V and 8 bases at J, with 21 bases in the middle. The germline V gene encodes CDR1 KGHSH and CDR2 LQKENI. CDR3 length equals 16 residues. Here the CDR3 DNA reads TGTGCCAGCTCACCAATACCCATGATTGGAGCTGGAGGCTACACCTTC. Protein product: CASSPIPMIGAGGYTF.

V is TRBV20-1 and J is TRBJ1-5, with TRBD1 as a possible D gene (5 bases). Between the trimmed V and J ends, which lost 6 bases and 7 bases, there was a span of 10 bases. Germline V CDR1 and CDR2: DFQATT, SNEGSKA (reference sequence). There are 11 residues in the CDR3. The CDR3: CSAQGDQPQHF. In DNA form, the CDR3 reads TGCAGTGCCCAGGGCGACCAGCCCCAGCATTTT.

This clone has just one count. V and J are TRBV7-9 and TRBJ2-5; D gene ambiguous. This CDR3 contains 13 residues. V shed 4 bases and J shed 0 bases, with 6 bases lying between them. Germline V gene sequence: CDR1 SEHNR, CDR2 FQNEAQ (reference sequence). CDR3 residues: CASSSDHQETQYF. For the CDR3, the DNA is TGTGCCAGCAGCTCGGACCACCAAGAGACCCAGTACTTC.

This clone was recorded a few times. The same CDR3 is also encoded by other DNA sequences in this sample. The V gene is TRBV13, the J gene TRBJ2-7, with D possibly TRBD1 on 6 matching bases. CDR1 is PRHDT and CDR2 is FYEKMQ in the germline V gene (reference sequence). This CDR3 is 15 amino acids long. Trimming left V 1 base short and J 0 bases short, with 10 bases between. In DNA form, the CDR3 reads TGTGCCAGCAGCTTAGAAGGGGGAAGCTCCTACGAGCAGTACTTC. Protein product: CASSLEGGSSYEQYF.

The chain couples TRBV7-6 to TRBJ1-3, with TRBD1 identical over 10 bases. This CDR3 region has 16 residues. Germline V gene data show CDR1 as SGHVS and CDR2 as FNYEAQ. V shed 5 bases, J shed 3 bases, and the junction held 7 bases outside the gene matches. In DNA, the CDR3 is TGTGCCAGCAGCCCCCTGACAGGGGGCGGTGGAAACACCATATATTTT. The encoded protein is CASSPLTGGGGNTIYF. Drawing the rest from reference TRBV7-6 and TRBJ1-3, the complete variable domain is GAGVSQSPRYKVTKRGQDVALRCDPISGHVSLYWYRQALGQGPEFLTYFNYEAQQDKSGLPNDRFSAERPEGSISTLTIQRTEQRDSAMYRCASSPLTGGGGNTIYFGEGSWLTVV.

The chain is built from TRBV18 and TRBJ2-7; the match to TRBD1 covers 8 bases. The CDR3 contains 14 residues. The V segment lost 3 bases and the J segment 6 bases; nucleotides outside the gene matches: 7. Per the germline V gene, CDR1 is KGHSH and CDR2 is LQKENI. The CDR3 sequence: CASSPERTGREQYF. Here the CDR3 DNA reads TGTGCCAGCTCACCTGAACGGACAGGGCGCGAGCAGTACTTC.

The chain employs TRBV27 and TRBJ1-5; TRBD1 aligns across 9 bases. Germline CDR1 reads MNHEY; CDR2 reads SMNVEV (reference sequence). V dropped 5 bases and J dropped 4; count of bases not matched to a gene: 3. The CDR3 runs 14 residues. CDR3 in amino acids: CASSLQGANQPQHF. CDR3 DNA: TGTGCCAGCAGTCTACAGGGGGCGAATCAGCCCCAGCATTTT.

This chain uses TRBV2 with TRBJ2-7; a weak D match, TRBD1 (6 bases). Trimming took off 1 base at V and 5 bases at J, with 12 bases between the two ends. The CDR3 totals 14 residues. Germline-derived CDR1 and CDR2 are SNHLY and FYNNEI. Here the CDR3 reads CASSEGGQGDEQYF. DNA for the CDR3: TGTGCCAGCAGTGAAGGGGGACAAGGGGACGAGCAGTACTTC. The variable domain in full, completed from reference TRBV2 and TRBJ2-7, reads EPEVTQTPSHQVTQMGQEVILRCVPISNHLYFYWYRQILGQKVEFLVSFYNNEISEKSEIFDDQFSVERPDGSNFTLKIRSTKLEDSAMYFCASSEGGQGDEQYFGPGTRLTVT.

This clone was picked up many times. CDR3 sequence: CSASRGEREQFF. The CDR3 DNA is TGCAGTGCTAGTAGGGGTGAGAGGGAGCAGTTCTTC. V is TRBV20-1 and J is TRBJ2-1; tentative D call: TRBD1 (5 bases). This CDR3 is 12 amino acids long. Germline V gene lookup returns CDR1 DFQATT and CDR2 SNEGSKA (reference sequence). With 3 bases removed from V and 10 bases from J, the gap between germline ends came to 13 bases.

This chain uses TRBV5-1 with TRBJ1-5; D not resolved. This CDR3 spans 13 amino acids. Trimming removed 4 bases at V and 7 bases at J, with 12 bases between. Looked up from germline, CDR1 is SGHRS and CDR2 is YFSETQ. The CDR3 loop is CASSQEGGQPQHF. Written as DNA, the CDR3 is TGCGCCAGCAGCCAGGAGGGCGGGCAGCCCCAGCATTTT.

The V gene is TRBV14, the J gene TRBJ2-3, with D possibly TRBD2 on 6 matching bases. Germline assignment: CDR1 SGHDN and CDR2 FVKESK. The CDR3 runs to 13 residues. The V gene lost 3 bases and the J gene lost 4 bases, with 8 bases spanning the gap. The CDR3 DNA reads TGTGCCAGCAGCCATTGGGGGGCAGATACGCAGTATTTT. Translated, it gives CASSHWGADTQYF.

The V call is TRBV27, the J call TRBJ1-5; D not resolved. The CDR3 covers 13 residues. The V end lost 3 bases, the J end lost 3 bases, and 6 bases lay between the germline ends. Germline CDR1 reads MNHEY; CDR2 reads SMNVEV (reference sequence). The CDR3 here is CASSFGVNQPQHF. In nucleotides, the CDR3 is TGTGCCAGCAGTTTTGGGGTCAATCAGCCCCAGCATTTT.

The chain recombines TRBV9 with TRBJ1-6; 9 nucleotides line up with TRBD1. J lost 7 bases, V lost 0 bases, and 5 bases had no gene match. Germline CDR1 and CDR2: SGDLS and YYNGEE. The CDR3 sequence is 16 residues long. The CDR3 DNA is TGTGCCAGCAGCGTAGGCGGACAGGGGAAGAATTCACCCCTCCACTTT. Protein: CASSVGGQGKNSPLHF.

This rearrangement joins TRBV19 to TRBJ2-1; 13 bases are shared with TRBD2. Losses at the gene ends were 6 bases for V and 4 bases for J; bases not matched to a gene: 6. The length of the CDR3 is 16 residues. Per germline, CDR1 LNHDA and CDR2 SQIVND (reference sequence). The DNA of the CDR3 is TGTGCCAGTAGGACTACGGGACTAGCGGGATACAATGAGCAGTTCTTC. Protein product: CASRTTGLAGYNEQFF.

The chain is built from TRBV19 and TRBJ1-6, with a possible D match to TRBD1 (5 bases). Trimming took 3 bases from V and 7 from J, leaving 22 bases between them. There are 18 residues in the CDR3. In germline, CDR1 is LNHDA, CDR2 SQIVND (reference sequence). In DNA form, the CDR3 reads TGTGCCAGTAGTATCTCACTCCGCGGAGGGACGGAGAATTCACCCCTCCACTTT. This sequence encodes CASSISLRGGTENSPLHF.

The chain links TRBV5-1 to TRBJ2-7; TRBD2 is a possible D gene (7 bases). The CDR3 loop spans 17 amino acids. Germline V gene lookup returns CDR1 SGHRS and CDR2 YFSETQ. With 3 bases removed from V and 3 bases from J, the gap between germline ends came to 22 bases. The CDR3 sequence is CASSWATGGLNFYEQYF. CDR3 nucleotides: TGCGCCAGCAGCTGGGCAACGGGGGGCTTGAACTTCTACGAGCAGTACTTC.

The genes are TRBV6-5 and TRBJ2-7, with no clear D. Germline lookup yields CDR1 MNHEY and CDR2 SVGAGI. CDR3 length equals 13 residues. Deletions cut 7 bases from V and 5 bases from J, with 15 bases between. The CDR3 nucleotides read TGTGCCAGCACTCCAGACGGTCTCGACGAGCAGTACTTC. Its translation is CASTPDGLDEQYF.

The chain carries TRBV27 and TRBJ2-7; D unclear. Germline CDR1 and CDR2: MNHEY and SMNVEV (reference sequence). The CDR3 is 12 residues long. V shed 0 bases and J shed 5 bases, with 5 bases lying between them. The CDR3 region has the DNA TGTGCCAGCAGTTTATCAGGGAACGAGCAGTACTTC. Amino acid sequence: CASSLSGNEQYF.